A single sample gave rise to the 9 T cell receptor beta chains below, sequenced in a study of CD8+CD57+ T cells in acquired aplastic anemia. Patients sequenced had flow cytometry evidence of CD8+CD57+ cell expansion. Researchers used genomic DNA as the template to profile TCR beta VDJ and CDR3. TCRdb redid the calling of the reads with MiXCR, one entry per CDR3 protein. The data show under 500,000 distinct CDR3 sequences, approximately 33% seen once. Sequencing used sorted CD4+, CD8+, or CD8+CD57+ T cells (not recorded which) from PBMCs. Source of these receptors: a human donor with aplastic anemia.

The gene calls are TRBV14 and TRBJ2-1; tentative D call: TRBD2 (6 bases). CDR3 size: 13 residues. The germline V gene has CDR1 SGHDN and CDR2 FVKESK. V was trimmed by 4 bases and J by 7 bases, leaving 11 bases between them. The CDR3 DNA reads TGTGCCAGCAGCCGCAGACTAGAGAATGAGCAGTTCTTC. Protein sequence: CASSRRLENEQFF.

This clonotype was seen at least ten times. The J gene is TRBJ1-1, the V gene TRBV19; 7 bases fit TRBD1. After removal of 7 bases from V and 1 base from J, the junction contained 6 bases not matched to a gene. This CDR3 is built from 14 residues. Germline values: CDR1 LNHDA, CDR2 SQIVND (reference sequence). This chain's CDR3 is CASITGVRNTEAFF. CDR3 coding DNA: TGTGCCAGTATTACAGGGGTTAGGAACACTGAAGCTTTCTTT.

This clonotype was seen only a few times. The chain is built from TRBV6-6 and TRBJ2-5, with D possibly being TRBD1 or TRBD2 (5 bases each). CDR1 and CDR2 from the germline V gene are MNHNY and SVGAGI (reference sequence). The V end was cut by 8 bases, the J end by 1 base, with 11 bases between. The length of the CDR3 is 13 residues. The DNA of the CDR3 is TGTGCCAGCGCCTTTGGGGGCCAAGAGACCCAGTACTTC. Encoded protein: CASAFGGQETQYF.

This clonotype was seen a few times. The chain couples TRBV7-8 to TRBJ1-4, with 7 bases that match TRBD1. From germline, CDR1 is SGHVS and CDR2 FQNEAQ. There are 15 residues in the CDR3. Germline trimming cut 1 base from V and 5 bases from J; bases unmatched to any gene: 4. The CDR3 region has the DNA TGTGCCAGCAGCTTAGTTGGGGACAGAAATGAAAAACTGTTTTTT. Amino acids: CASSLVGDRNEKLFF.

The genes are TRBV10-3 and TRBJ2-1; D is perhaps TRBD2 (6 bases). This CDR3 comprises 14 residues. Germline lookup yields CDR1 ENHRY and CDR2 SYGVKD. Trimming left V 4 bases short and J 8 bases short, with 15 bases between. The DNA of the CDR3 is TGTGCCATCAGTGGCGGGACCTCTGGGGATGAGCAGTTCTTC. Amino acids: CAISGGTSGDEQFF.

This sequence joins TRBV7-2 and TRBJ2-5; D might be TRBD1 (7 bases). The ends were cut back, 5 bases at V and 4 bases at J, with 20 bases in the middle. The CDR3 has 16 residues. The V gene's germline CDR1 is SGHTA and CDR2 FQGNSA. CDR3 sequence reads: CASSPRQGGSTETQYF. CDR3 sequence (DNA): TGTGCCAGCAGCCCCCGACAGGGAGGAAGCACAGAGACCCAGTACTTC.

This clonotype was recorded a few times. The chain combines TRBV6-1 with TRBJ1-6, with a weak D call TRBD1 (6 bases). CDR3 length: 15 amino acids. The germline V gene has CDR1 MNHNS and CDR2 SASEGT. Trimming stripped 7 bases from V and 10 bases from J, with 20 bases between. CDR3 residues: CASTWDTPGQSPLHF. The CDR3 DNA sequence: TGTGCCAGCACCTGGGACACGCCGGGTCAATCACCCCTCCACTTT.

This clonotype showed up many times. CDR3 DNA: TGCGCCAGCAGTGAGATTCCCACAGATACGCAGTATTTT. Encoded protein: CASSEIPTDTQYF. The chain recombines TRBV10-1 with TRBJ2-3, with no clear D. There are 13 residues in the CDR3. Between the trimmed V and J ends, which lost 2 bases and 2 bases, there was a span of 5 bases. The germline V gene encodes CDR1 WNHNN and CDR2 SYGVQD (reference sequence).

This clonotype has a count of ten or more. Here the CDR3 reads CASSVPGSHGYTF. The DNA for the CDR3 is TGTGCCAGCAGTGTTCCGGGAAGTCATGGCTACACCTTC. This rearrangement joins TRBV2 to TRBJ1-2, with D uncertain. V lost 4 bases to trimming and J lost 6 bases, with 12 bases between them. Germline V gene data show CDR1 as SNHLY and CDR2 as FYNNEI. The CDR3 sequence is 13 residues long.